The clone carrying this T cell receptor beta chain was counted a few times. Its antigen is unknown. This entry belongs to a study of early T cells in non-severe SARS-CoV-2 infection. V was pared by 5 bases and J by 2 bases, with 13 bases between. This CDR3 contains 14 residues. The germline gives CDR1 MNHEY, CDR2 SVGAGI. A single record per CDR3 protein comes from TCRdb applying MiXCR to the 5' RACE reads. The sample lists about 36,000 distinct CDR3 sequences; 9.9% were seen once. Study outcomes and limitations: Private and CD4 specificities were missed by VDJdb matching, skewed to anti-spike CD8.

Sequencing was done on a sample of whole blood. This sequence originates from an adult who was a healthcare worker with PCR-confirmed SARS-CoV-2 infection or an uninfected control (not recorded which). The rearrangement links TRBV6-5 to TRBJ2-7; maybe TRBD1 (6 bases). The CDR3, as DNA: TGTGCCAGCAGTACTGTGGGACACACCTACGAGCAGTACTTC. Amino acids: CASSTVGHTYEQYF.